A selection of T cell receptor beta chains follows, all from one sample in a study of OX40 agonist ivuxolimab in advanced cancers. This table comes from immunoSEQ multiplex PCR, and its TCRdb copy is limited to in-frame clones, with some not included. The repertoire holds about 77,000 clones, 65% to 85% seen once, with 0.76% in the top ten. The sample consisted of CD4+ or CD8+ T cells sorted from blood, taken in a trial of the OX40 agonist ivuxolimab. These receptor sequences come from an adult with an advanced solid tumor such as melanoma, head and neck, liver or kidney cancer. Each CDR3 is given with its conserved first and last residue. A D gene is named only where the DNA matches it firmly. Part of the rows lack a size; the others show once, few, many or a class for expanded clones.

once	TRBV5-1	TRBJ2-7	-	TGCGCCAGCAGCTTCGGCGCCTACGAGCAGTACTTC	CASSFGAYEQYF
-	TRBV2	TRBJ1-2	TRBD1	TGTGCCAGCAGGGGACAGGGGGCTAGTAGCTATGGCTACACCTTC	CASRGQGASSYGYTF
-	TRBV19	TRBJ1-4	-	TGTGCCAGTAGTATATTGCGTTCACCTAATGAAAAACTGTTTTTT	CASSILRSPNEKLFF
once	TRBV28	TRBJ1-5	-	TGTGCCAGCATCCGAGACACGTCCCTTTATAGCAATCAGCCCCAGCATTTT	CASIRDTSLYSNQPQHF
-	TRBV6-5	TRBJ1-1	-	TGTGCCAGCAGGGCGCCGGGGTCTGAAGCTTTCTTT	CASRAPGSEAFF
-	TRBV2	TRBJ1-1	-	TGTGCCAGCAGTGTCGGTTCGAACACTGAAGCTTTCTTT	CASSVGSNTEAFF
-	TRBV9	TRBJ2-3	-	TGTGCCAGCAGCCCCTCGGGACTTTCAGATACGCAGTATTTT	CASSPSGLSDTQYF
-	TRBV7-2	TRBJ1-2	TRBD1	TGTGCCAGCAGTCTCGACAGGGGATCAGCCTATGGCTACACCTTC	CASSLDRGSAYGYTF
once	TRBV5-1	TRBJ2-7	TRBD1	TGCGCCAGCAGAACCGGGACAGGGGGAGACTACGAGCAGTACTTC	CASRTGTGGDYEQYF
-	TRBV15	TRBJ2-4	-	TGTGCCACCAGCAGAGAGCCCAGGAAAAACATTCAGTACTTC	CATSREPRKNIQYF
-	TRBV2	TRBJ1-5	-	TGTGCCAGCAGTGCCGAGCGGGGGCAGCCCCAGCATTTT	CASSAERGQPQHF
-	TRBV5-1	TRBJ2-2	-	TGCGCCAGCAGCTTGGCGGTCAGGTCGAACACCGGGGAGCTGTTTTTT	CASSLAVRSNTGELFF
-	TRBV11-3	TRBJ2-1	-	TGTGCCAGCAGCTTATTTCAGGGCAATGAGCAGTTCTTC	CASSLFQGNEQFF
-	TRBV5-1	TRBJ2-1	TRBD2	TGCGCCAGCAGCTCCCTAGCGGGCGCCTACAATGAGCAGTTCTTC	CASSSLAGAYNEQFF
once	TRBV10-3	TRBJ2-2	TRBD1	TGTGCCATCAGACGACAGGGGGCAAACACCGGGGAGCTGTTTTTT	CAIRRQGANTGELFF
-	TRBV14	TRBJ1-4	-	TGTGCCAGCAGCCAAGCCCGAGGGGGGACTTTAGAAAAACTGTTTTTT	CASSQARGGTLEKLFF
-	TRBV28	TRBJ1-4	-	TGTGCCAGCAGGGGGGAGGTTGAAAAACTGTTTTTT	CASRGEVEKLFF
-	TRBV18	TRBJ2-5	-	TGTGCCAGCTCACCAATGAGGACACCCCAAGAGACCCAGTACTTC	CASSPMRTPQETQYF
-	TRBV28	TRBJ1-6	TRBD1	TGTGCCAGCGAGACAGGGAAAAATTCACCCCTCCACTTT	CASETGKNSPLHF
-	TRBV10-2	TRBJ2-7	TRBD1	TGCGCCAGCGGACCGACAGGGGCGCTTTACGAGCAGTACTTC	CASGPTGALYEQYF
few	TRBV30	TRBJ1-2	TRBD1	TGTGCCTGGAGGAGGGACAGGGGAGGGTCTGGCTACACCTTC	CAWRRDRGGSGYTF
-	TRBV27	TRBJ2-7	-	TGTGCCAGCAGAAACCTCCTTCTTGCCGAGCAGTACTTC	CASRNLLLAEQYF
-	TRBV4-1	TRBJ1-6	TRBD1	TGCGCCAGCAGCCAAGATCAGGGGGGAAGGTATAATTCACCCCTCCACTTT	CASSQDQGGRYNSPLHF
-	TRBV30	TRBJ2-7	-	TGTGCCTGGAATAGGGCACGTTCCTACGAGCAGTACTTC	CAWNRARSYEQYF
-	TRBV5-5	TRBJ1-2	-	TGTGCCAGCAGCTTGGCAGGGGTTCCCTATGGCTACACCTTC	CASSLAGVPYGYTF
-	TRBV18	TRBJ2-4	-	TGTGCCAGCTCACCATCAGGGTCGAAAGACATTCAGTACTTC	CASSPSGSKDIQYF
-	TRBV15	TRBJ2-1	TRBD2	TGTGCCACCAGCCATAAGCGGGAAGGAGGGGATGAGCAGTTCTTC	CATSHKREGGDEQFF
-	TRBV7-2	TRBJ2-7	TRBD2	TGTGCCAGCAGCGTAACAGCGGGAGGAATGTACGAGCAGTACTTC	CASSVTAGGMYEQYF
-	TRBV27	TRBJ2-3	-	TGTGCCAGCCGGTTTGGATGGGGGACAGATACGCAGTATTTT	CASRFGWGTDTQYF
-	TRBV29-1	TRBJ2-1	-	TGCAGCGTTGAGGGGGGGGCCGCCTACAATGAGCAGTTCTTC	CSVEGGAAYNEQFF
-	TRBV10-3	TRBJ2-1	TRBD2	TGTGCCATCAGTGAGTCGAGGTCCGAATCCCTGGGGGGGGGTGAGCAGTTCTTC	CAISESRSESLGGGEQFF
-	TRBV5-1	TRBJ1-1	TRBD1	TGCGCCAGCAGTTGGGGAGGGAGGGGGCTTACTGAAGCTTTCTTT	CASSWGGRGLTEAFF
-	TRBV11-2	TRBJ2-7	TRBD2	TGTGCCAGCAGCTTAGAGGGAGGACGGGGGGGCTCCTACGAGCAGTACTTC	CASSLEGGRGGSYEQYF
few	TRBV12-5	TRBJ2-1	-	TGTGCTAGTGGTTTGGCACTCTTAGGGGGGGGAACCTACAATGAGCAGTTCTTC	CASGLALLGGGTYNEQFF
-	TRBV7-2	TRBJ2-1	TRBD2	TGTGCCAGCAGATTGACTAGCGGGGGACACAATGAGCAGTTCTTC	CASRLTSGGHNEQFF
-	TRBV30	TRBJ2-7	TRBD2	TGTGCCTGGGGGACTAGTGCATACGAGCAGTACTTC	CAWGTSAYEQYF
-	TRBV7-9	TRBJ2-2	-	TGTGCCAGCAGCTTAGACCGGGGGGCAAACACCGGGGAGCTGTTTTTT	CASSLDRGANTGELFF
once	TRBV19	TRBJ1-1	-	TGTGCCAGTAAGGTCTCTGAAGCGAGGACTGAAGCTTTCTTT	CASKVSEARTEAFF
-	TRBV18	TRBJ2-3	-	TGTGCCAGCTCACCATTGTCAGGTACTAGCACAGATACGCAGTATTTT	CASSPLSGTSTDTQYF
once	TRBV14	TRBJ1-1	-	TGTGCCAGCAGCCAACCTCTCGAGGGGGGTAACACTGAAGCTTTCTTT	CASSQPLEGGNTEAFF
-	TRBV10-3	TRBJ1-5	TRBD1	TGTGCCACGCAGGGGGGAGATCAGCCCCAGCATTTT	CATQGGDQPQHF
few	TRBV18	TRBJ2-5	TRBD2	TGTGCCAGCTCCCCGGGACTAGCGGGGGGAATAGGAGAGACCCAGTACTTC	CASSPGLAGGIGETQYF
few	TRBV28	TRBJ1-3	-	TGTGCCAGCAGTTCAGAGGCCGCGGGGGGAAACACCATATATTTT	CASSSEAAGGNTIYF
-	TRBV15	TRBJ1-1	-	TGTGCCACCAGCGGGGGGTACACTGAAGCTTTCTTT	CATSGGYTEAFF
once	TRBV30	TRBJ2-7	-	TGTGCCTGGAGTGTAAGCGGCTACGAGCAGTACTTC	CAWSVSGYEQYF
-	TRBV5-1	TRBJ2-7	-	TGCGCCAGCAGCTTGGAAATAAGGGACAACTCCTACGAGCAGTACTTC	CASSLEIRDNSYEQYF
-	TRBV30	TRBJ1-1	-	TGTGCCTGGAATTTGCAGGGGAACACTGAAGCTTTCTTT	CAWNLQGNTEAFF
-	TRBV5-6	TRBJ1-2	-	TGTGCCAGCAGCCCCCAACAGGAGACGGATGGCTACACCTTC	CASSPQQETDGYTF
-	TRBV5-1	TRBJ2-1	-	TGCGCCAGCAGCTTAAGAGGAATAGAGGGGGATGAGCAGTTCTTC	CASSLRGIEGDEQFF
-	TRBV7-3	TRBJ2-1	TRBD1	TGTGCCAGCAGAAAAATGGGACAGGGTAACAATGAGCAGTTCTTC	CASRKMGQGNNEQFF
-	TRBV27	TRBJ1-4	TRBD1	TGTGCCAGCAGCGGAACAGGGGGCCTAGCAACTAATGAAAAACTGTTTTTT	CASSGTGGLATNEKLFF
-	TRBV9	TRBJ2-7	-	TGTGCCAGCAGCCCACAGGCGGCGGCGGATAACGAGCAGTACTTC	CASSPQAAADNEQYF
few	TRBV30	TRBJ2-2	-	TGTGCCTGGAGTGTTAACCGTCGCACCGGGGAGCTGTTTTTT	CAWSVNRRTGELFF
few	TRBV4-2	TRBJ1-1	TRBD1	TGTGCCAGCACCCTAGGACAGGGTGGGGAAGCTTTCTTT	CASTLGQGGEAFF